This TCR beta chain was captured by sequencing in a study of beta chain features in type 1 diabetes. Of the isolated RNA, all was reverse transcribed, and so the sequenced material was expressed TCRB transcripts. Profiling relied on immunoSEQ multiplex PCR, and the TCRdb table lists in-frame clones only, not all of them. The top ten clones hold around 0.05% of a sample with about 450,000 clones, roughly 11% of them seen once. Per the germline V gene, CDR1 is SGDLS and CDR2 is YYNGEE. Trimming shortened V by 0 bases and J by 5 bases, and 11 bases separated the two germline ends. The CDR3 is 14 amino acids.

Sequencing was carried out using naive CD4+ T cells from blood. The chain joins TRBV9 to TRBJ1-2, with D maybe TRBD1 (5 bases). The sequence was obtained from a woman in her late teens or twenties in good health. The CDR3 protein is CASSVAAREYGYTF. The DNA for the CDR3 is TGTGCCAGCAGCGTAGCCGCCAGGGAATATGGCTACACCTTC.